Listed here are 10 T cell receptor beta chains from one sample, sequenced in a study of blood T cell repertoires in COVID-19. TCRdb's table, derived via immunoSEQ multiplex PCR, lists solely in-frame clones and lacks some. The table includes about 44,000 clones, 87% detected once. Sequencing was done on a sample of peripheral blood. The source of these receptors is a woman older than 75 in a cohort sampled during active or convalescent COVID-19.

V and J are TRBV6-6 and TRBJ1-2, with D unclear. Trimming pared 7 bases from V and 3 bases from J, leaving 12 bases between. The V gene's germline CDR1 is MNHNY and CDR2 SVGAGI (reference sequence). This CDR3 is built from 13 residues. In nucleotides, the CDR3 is TGTGCCAGCACCACGGCGAGGGACTATGGCTACACCTTC. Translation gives CASTTARDYGYTF.

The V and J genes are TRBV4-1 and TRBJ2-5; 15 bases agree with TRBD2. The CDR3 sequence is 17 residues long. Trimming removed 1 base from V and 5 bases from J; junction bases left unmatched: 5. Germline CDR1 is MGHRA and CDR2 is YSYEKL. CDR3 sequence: CASSQGTSGGAWETQYF. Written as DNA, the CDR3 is TGCGCCAGCAGCCAAGGGACTAGCGGGGGGGCTTGGGAGACCCAGTACTTC.

The CDR3 reads CASSYSTATSTDTQYF. CDR3 DNA sequence: TGTGCCAGCAGTTACTCAACAGCAACTAGCACAGATACGCAGTATTTT. The chain carries TRBV6-5 and TRBJ2-3; no reliable D call. Per the germline V gene, CDR1 is MNHEY and CDR2 is SVGAGI. V lost 0 bases and J 0 bases, leaving 10 bases between the germline ends. This CDR3 contains 16 residues.

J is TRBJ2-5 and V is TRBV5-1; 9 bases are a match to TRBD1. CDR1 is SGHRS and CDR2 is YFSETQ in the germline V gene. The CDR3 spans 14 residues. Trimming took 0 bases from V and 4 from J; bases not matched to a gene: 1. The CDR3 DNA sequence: TGCGCCAGCAGCTTGGGGACAGGGGTAGAGACCCAGTACTTC. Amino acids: CASSLGTGVETQYF. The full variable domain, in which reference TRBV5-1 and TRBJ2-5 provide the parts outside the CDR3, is KAGVTQTPRYLIKTRGQQVTLSCSPISGHRSVSWYQQTPGQGLQFLFEYFSETQRNKGNFPGRFSGRQFSNSRSEMNVSTLELGDSALYLCASSLGTGVETQYFGPGTRLLVL.

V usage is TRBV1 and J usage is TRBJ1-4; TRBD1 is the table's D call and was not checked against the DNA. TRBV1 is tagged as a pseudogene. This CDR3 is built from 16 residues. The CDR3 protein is CTSSQAQGFDNEKLFF. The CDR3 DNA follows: TGCACCAGCAGCCAAGCGCAGGGATTCGATAATGAAAAACTGTTTTTT.

This CDR3 is CASSAHRTGEFEAFF. CDR3 nucleotides: TGTGCCAGCAGCGCCCATCGGACAGGGGAATTTGAAGCTTTCTTT. This chain links TRBV9 with TRBJ1-1, with 9 bases identical to TRBD1. The CDR3 length is 15 residues. V lost 3 bases to trimming and J lost 7 bases; unmatched junction nucleotides: 10. Germline values: CDR1 SGDLS, CDR2 YYNGEE.

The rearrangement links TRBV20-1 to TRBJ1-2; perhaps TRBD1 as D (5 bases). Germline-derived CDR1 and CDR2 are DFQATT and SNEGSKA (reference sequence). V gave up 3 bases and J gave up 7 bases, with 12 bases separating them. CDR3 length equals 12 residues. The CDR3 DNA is TGCAGTGCTAGTGGCGGGGGTCGTGGCTACACCTTC. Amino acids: CSASGGGRGYTF.

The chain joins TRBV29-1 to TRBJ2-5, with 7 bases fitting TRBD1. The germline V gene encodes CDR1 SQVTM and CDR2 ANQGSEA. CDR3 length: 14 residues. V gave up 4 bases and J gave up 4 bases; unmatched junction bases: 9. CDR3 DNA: TGCAGCGTTGGGGGGACAGTTATACTAGAGACCCAGTACTTC. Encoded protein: CSVGGTVILETQYF.

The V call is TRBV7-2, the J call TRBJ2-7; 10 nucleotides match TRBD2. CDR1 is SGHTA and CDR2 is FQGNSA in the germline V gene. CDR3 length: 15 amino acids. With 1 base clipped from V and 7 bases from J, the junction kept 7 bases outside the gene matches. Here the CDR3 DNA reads TGTGCCAGCAGCTTAGTCCGGCTAGCGGGAGAAGAGCAGTACTTC. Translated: CASSLVRLAGEEQYF.

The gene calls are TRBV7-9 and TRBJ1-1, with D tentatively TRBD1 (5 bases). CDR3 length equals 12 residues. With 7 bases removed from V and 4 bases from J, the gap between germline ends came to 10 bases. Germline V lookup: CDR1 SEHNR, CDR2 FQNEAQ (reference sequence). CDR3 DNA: TGTGCCAGCACCTACGACAGCACTGAAGCTTTCTTT. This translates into CASTYDSTEAFF. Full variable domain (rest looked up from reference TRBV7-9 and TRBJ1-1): DTGVSQNPRHKITKRGQNVTFRCDPISEHNRLYWYRQTLGQGPEFLTYFQNEAQLEKSRLLSDRFSAERPKGSFSTLEIQRTEQGDSAMYLCASTYDSTEAFFGQGTRLTVV.